This record looks at one TCR beta chain sequence and its context. These data originate in a study of cytomegalovirus exposure and HLA in healthy donors. The PCR used 60 Vbeta and 13 Jbeta primers. Authors' analysis steps: Later work found approximately 80 million unique TCR beta chains, with approximately 12 million shared. Assay used: immunoSEQ multiplex PCR; TCRdb lists only in-frame clones, some missing. Clone size and the V and J calls come from that table; the DNA yielded D and trimming. The specimen's table records 170,000 or so clones. The CDR3 totals 16 residues. Looked up from germline, CDR1 is SGHDN and CDR2 is FVKESK. Trimming cost V 4 bases and J 0 bases, with 16 bases left between them.

The source of this sequence is a man in his thirties or forties in good health and CMV-seronegative. The sample taken for sequencing was PBMCs. This rearrangement joins TRBV14 to TRBJ2-7; possibly TRBD1 for D (6 bases). The CDR3 sequence is CASSPLIQGTSYEQYF. CDR3 nucleotides: TGTGCCAGCAGCCCTTTAATCCAGGGGACCTCCTACGAGCAGTACTTC.